These 2 T cell receptor beta chains originate from one sample sequenced in a study of CD8 T cells in ankylosing spondylitis. Study-wide findings and caveats: Blood of patients with ankylosing spondylitis appeared to be characterized by a TCR beta motif of eight highly homologous variants.

A single record per CDR3 protein comes from TCRdb applying MiXCR to the 5' RACE reads. The sample contains about 540,000 distinct CDR3 sequences, 12% of which appear only once. No antigen has been assigned to these receptors. The sequenced sample consisted of blood, either unsorted or a sorted T cell fraction (not recorded which). These receptors all come from a male donor with ankylosing spondylitis.

By its share, this clonotype is medium-sized. The chain uses TRBV12-3 or TRBV12-4 and TRBJ1-2, with 9 bases aligning to TRBD1. The CDR3 covers 15 residues. J lost 3 bases, V lost 4 bases, and 6 bases had no gene match. The CDR3 DNA sequence: TGTGCCAGCAGTTACTGGACAGGGGAAGACTATGGCTACACCTTC. Protein product: CASSYWTGEDYGYTF.

This clonotype was seen a few times. As DNA, the CDR3 is TGTGCCAGCAGCGATTTCGGGCCCACAGATACGCAGTATTTT. Translation gives CASSDFGPTDTQYF. The genes are TRBV7-8 and TRBJ2-3; the D is unclear. The germline CDR1 and CDR2 sequences are SGHVS and FQNEAQ. V lost 5 bases to trimming and J lost 2 bases, with 11 bases between them. This CDR3 has 14 amino acids.